This T cell receptor (beta chain) was sequenced for a study of blood T cell repertoires in COVID-19. Study-wide context: T cells, B-cell-depleted T cells, or PBMCs supplied cDNA or gDNA.

This clone came up a few times. Repertoires were generated with immunoSEQ multiplex PCR, while TCRdb's copy carries only in-frame clones and drops some. This sample has about 100,000 clones, with about nine tenths found just once. CDR1 is GTSNPN, CDR2 SVGIG, per germline (reference sequence). V shed 1 base and J shed 6 bases, with 12 bases lying between them. CDR3 length equals 13 residues. This TCR was sampled from a woman in her forties or fifties with COVID-19, enrolled during active disease. V usage is TRBV30 and J usage is TRBJ1-2; D gene ambiguous. The sample taken for sequencing was peripheral blood. The CDR3 DNA sequence: TGTGCCTGGAGTGCAGGACTGTATCATGGCTACACCTTC. Translated: CAWSAGLYHGYTF. Full variable domain (remainder filled in from reference TRBV30 and TRBJ1-2): SQTIHQWPATLVQPVGSPLSLECTVEGTSNPNLYWYRQAAGRGLQLLFYSVGIGQISSEVPQNLSASRPQDRQFILSSKKLLLSDSGFYLCAWSAGLYHGYTFGSGTRLTVV.